This TCR beta chain derives from a study of a mutant IDH1 vaccine in newly diagnosed glioma. Study details: Patients were pretreated with radiotherapy, temozolomide, or both, mostly both.

Of note for this clone: Its antigen is unidentified.

The time point was: week 5, during vaccination. Each dose of the vaccine consisted of 300 ug of mutant IDH1 20-mer peptide, with topical imiquimod. Some clones are missing from TCRdb's copy, which holds only in-frame ones; the method was immunoSEQ multiplex PCR. In the table there are roughly 28,000 clones, more than 60% of which are singletons. Looked up from germline, CDR1 is WNHNN and CDR2 is SYGVQD (reference sequence). CDR3 length: 15 amino acids. V lost 0 bases to trimming and J lost 1 base, with 7 bases between them. V is TRBV10-1 and J is TRBJ1-3; D not resolved. The receptor was isolated from a middle-aged man with glioma. Some clones in this sample may be carry-over from other donors' samples. The sequenced sample was PBMCs, obtained from a glioma patient whose treatment included an IDH1 peptide vaccine. Written as DNA, the CDR3 is TGCGCCAGCAGTGAGTCGTGGGGATCTGGAAACACCATATATTTT. This sequence encodes CASSESWGSGNTIYF.